This TCR beta chain was observed in a study of radiotherapy plus CTLA-4 blockade in lung cancer. This clone has only one observation. Its target is not known. The repertoire was sequenced with immunoSEQ multiplex PCR; TCRdb's copy has only in-frame clones and lacks some. The top ten clones hold about 3.3% of a sample with roughly 120,000 clones, approximately 77% of them seen once. General study results and limits: Clones of tumor-derived TCRs expanded in blood after radiotherapy plus ipilimumab.

Trimming took 0 bases from V and 3 from J, leaving 12 bases between them. CDR1 is SGHRS, CDR2 YFSETQ, per germline. The CDR3 runs to 15 residues. V gene TRBV5-1 combines with J gene TRBJ1-1; D is uncertain. This TCR was recovered from a human donor with non-small cell lung cancer that progressed on radiotherapy plus ipilimumab. Some clones in this sample may be carry-over from other donors' samples. This specimen consisted of peripheral blood, obtained from a patient treated with radiotherapy plus ipilimumab. The CDR3 loop reads CASSLDGQRDTEAFF. Here the CDR3 DNA reads TGCGCCAGCAGCTTGGATGGTCAGCGAGACACTGAAGCTTTCTTT.